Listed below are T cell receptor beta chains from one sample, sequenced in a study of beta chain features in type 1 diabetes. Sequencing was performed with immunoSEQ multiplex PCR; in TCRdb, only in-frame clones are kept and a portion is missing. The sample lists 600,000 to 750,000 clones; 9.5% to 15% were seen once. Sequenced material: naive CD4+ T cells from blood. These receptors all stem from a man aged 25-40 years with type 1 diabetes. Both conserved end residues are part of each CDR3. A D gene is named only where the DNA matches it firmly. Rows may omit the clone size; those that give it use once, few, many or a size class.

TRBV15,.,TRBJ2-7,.,TGTGCCACCAGCAGAGGGAATAGCGGCTCGGGGGAGCAGTACTTC,CATSRGNSGSGEQYF
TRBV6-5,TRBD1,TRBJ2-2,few,TGTGCCAGCAGAAGCTTACAGGGGAGCACCGGGGAGCTGTTTTTT,CASRSLQGSTGELFF
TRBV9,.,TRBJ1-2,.,TGTGCCAGCAGCGTAGAAAGGGTCGGCTATGGCTACACCTTC,CASSVERVGYGYTF
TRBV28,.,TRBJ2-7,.,TGTGCCAGCAGTTCGGTACCGGACAGCTCCTACGAGCAGTACTTC,CASSSVPDSSYEQYF
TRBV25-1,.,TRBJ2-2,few,TGTGCCAGCAGTGAAGGGGCCCTTGCCACCGGGGAGCTGTTTTTT,CASSEGALATGELFF
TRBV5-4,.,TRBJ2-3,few,TGTGCCAGCAGCAGGACTGATCCCATCACAGATACGCAGTATTTT,CASSRTDPITDTQYF
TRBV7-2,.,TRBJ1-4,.,TGTGCCAGCAGCCAAGGGATGGGGGAAAAACTGTTTTTT,CASSQGMGEKLFF
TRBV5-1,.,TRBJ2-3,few,TGCGCCAGCAGCTTGGTTCTAACCGACACAGATACGCAGTATTTT,CASSLVLTDTDTQYF
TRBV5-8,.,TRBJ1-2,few,TGTGCCAGCAGCTTAGGGGCAGAGAACTATGGCTACACCTTC,CASSLGAENYGYTF
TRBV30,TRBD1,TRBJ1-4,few,TGTGCCTGGAGAGGGACAGGGGGTGATGAAAAACTGTTTTTT,CAWRGTGGDEKLFF
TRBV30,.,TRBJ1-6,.,TGTGCCTGGGAAAGGGACACGGGCCGGAGCTCCTATAATTCACCCCTCCACTTT,CAWERDTGRSSYNSPLHF
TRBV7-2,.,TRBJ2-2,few,TGTGCCAGCTTCTTAGACAGTTCTAACGGGGAGCTGTTTTTT,CASFLDSSNGELFF
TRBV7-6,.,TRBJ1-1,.,TGTGCCAGCAGTCCTCTTGGGGACACTGAAGCTTTCTTT,CASSPLGDTEAFF
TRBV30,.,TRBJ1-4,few,TGTGCCTGGAGTGTACCCCTCCGTACTGTAAAACTGTTTTTT,CAWSVPLRTVKLFF
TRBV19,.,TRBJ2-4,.,TGTGCCAGTAGTATGGGCAGGGGCTGGGACATTCAGTACTTC,CASSMGRGWDIQYF
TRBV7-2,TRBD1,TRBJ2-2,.,TGTGCCAGCAGCTCACGCCGGGACAGGGCCGCCGGGGAGCTGTTTTTT,CASSSRRDRAAGELFF
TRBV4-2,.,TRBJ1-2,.,TGTGCCAGCAGCCTCGAGCTGGGCCGTCCCTATGGCTACACCTTC,CASSLELGRPYGYTF
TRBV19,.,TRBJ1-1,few,TGTGCCAGTACCCAACAACAGATGAATGAAGCTTTCTTT,CASTQQQMNEAFF
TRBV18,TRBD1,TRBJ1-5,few,TGTGCCAGCTCATCCGACAGGGATCAGCCCCAGCATTTT,CASSSDRDQPQHF
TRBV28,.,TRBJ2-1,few,TGTGCCAGCACGGCAGGTCGAATGGAATACAATGAGCAGTTCTTC,CASTAGRMEYNEQFF
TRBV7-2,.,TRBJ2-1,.,TGTGCCAGCAGCCTCGTCAATGAGCAGTTCTTC,CASSLVNEQFF
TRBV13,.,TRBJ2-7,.,TGTGCCAGCAGCCTCCATCCAAGCAACGAGCAGTACTTC,CASSLHPSNEQYF
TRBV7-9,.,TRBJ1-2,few,TGTGCCAGCAGCTTCACGGGGACCTATGGCTACACCTTC,CASSFTGTYGYTF
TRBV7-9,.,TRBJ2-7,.,TGTGCCAGCAGCAGCGGACAGTTCTCCTACGAGCAGTACTTC,CASSSGQFSYEQYF
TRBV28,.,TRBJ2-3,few,TGTGCCAGCAGTACCCAGGGACGATCGGATACGCAGTATTTT,CASSTQGRSDTQYF
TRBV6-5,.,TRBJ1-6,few,TGTGCCAGCAGTTACTCGGAGCGTAGGGTTGGTTCACCCCTCCACTTT,CASSYSERRVGSPLHF
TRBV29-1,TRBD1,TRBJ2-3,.,TGCAGCGTCCGACAGGGGATCACAGATACGCAGTATTTT,CSVRQGITDTQYF
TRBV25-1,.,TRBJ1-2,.,TGTGCCAGCAGTGAGGGTGACATCTATGGCTACACCTTC,CASSEGDIYGYTF
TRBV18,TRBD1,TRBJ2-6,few,TGTGCCAGCTCACCTTCCGGGACAGGGGGCTCTGGGGCCAACGTCCTGACTTTC,CASSPSGTGGSGANVLTF
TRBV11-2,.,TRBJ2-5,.,TGTGCCAGCACACGACTAGGAGAGACCCAGTACTTC,CASTRLGETQYF
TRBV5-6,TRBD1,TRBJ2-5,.,TGTGCCAGCAGCGGCAGAGGACAGGGTTCAGAGACCCAGTACTTC,CASSGRGQGSETQYF
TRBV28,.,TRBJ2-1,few,TGTGCCAGCGCCCAGGGAAGGTCCTACAATGAGCAGTTCTTC,CASAQGRSYNEQFF
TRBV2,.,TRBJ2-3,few,TGTGCCAGCAGCTTCCGGGACACCGGGCTGAGAGATACGCAGTATTTT,CASSFRDTGLRDTQYF
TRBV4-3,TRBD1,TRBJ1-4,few,TGCGCCAGCAGCCAACAGTACAGGGGAGGTAATGAAAAACTGTTTTTT,CASSQQYRGGNEKLFF
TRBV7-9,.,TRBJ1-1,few,TGTGCCAGCAGCTTCGACACTTTGAACACTGAAGCTTTCTTT,CASSFDTLNTEAFF
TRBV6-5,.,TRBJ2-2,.,TGTGCCAGCAGTTATTGGGGGGGCTCCGGGGAGCTGTTTTTT,CASSYWGGSGELFF
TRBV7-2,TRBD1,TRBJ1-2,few,TGTGCCAGCAGCTTAGGCAGGGGGTCTGGCTACACCTTC,CASSLGRGSGYTF
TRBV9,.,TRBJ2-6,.,TGTGCCAGCAGCCCCCGGGCCGCTGGGGCCAACGTCCTGACTTTC,CASSPRAAGANVLTF
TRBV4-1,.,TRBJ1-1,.,TGCGCCAGCAGCCAGCCCGTGACAGATCCGAACACTGAAGCTTTCTTT,CASSQPVTDPNTEAFF
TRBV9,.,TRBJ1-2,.,TGTGCCAGCAGCGTAGGGCACACCTTCTATGGCTACACCTTC,CASSVGHTFYGYTF